This TCR beta chain was observed in a study of vaccination and CD4 T cells after COVID-19. A remark on this clonotype: What it binds is unknown.

The junction had 2 bases not matched to a gene; V was cut back by 1 base and J by 5 bases. Germline V CDR1 and CDR2: SGHVS, FNYEAQ. The CDR3 loop spans 14 amino acids. Treatment described: roughly 10-day PBMC culture with coronavirus spike peptide pools or control peptides (ViraFEST assay). Antigen-specific T cell expansion with peptide pools preceded TCR sequencing in the ViraFEST approach. The Oncomine TCR Beta short-read assay was what sequenced the DNA obtained from cultured CD4+ T cells. In this case, cultured CD4+ T cells provided the extracted genomic DNA. Using its own MiXCR run on the PCR reads, TCRdb lists one record per CDR3 protein. The table shows about 13,000 distinct CDR3 sequences, with about 56% occurring only once.

The TCR originated in a human donor who had recovered from COVID-19. The sequenced sample was CD4+ T cells from blood, cultured in vitro. This sequence joins TRBV7-6 and TRBJ2-7; 10 bases fit TRBD2. The CDR3 bases are TGTGCCAGCAGCTTAGTGCTAGCGGGAGACGAGCAGTACTTC. Protein sequence: CASSLVLAGDEQYF.